Shown below are 11 T cell receptor beta chains from a single sample sequenced in a study of blood T cells in healthy people across ages. Combining a sample-barcoded 5' primer with a J-beta primer mix, a second PCR ran for roughly 7 to 12 cycles. TCRdb fed the 5' RACE reads into MiXCR, producing one record per CDR3 protein. There are over a million distinct CDR3 sequences in the sample; approximately 60% occur only once, and under 8.5% lies in the top ten. Specimen: blood. These receptors all come from a man aged 18 to 30 in good health.

The chain is built from TRBV20-1 and TRBJ2-4; 8 bases agree with TRBD2. The J call may be mistaken, given a closer DNA end match to TRBJ2-7. The length of the CDR3 is 14 residues. The germline V gene has CDR1 DFQATT and CDR2 SNEGSKA (reference sequence). Here the CDR3 DNA reads TGCAGTGCTACCTCAGCGGGAGCGGCCTACGAGCAGTACTTC. Protein sequence: CSATSAGAAYEQYF.

A remark on this clonotype: The CDR3 carries no conserved terminal phenylalanine or tryptophan, so it likely arises from a read error. Because the CDR3's place on the DNA is in doubt, the DNA is left out and the CDR3 is given as listed by TCRdb. The V and J genes are TRBV7-9 and TRBJ2-1; the tabulated D call, TRBD1, remains unverified against the DNA. Germline lookup yields CDR1 SEHNR and CDR2 FQNEAQ (reference sequence). Termini included, the CDR3 measures 15 amino acids. CDR3 protein: CASSLEGSGIDEQFS.

V and J are TRBV4-3 and TRBJ2-4; D possibly corresponds to TRBD1 (6 bases). The last part of the DNA fits TRBJ2-7 better; the J call may be wrong. This CDR3 has 16 residues. Germline V lookup: CDR1 LGHNA, CDR2 YSLEER. CDR3 sequence (DNA): TGCGCCAGCAGCCAAGATATGGGGACACCTTTCTACGAGCAGTACTTC. Its protein is CASSQDMGTPFYEQYF.

The rearrangement uses TRBV29-1 and TRBJ2-7; D is undetermined. Germline V gene data show CDR1 as SQVTM and CDR2 as ANQGSEA. Trimming took off 6 bases at V and 2 bases at J, with 11 bases between the two ends. CDR3 length: 12 residues. The CDR3 is CSVMDGAYEQYF. The CDR3 DNA follows: TGCAGCGTCATGGACGGAGCCTACGAGCAGTACTTC.

The V call is TRBV2, the J call TRBJ1-1, with no clear D. Germline CDR1 is SNHLY and CDR2 is FYNNEI. V was pared by 9 bases and J by 5 bases, with 10 bases between. The CDR3 consists of 11 residues. CDR3 region: CARGYRTEAFF. Written as DNA, the CDR3 is TGTGCCAGAGGTTATAGAACTGAAGCTTTCTTT.

This clonotype was found a few times. The J gene is TRBJ2-5, the V gene TRBV5-1; the match to TRBD1 covers 8 bases. The J call is doubtful: the DNA matches TRBJ2-7 better. Germline V gene sequence: CDR1 SGHRS, CDR2 YFSETQ. The CDR3 contains 15 residues. The CDR3 DNA sequence: TGCGCCAGCAGCTTAGGTCCAGGGACAGGCTACGAGCAGTACTTC. Translated, it gives CASSLGPGTGYEQYF.

This clonotype is a singleton in its sample. This chain links TRBV12-3 or TRBV12-4 with TRBJ1-5; unclear D gene. V was trimmed by 8 bases and J by 0 bases, leaving 8 bases between them. The CDR3 sequence is 13 residues long. CDR3 nucleotide sequence: TGTGCCAGCGCGAAGGATAGCAATCAGCCCCAGCATTTT. Encoded protein: CASAKDSNQPQHF.

V and J are TRBV20-1 and TRBJ2-7, with no clear D. V lost 3 bases to trimming and J lost 3 bases, with 15 bases between them. This CDR3 has 14 amino acids. Germline values: CDR1 DFQATT, CDR2 SNEGSKA (reference sequence). DNA for the CDR3: TGCAGTGCTAGTAAGGGCAGCTTAAACTACGAGCAGTACTTC. Residues: CSASKGSLNYEQYF.

The chain employs TRBV10-3 and TRBJ2-4; TRBD1 matches 8 bases. The DNA end favors TRBJ2-7, so the J call may be wrong. The CDR3 is made up of 14 amino acids. Germline loops: CDR1 ENHRY, CDR2 SYGVKD. CDR3 in amino acids: CAISELDRAYEQYF. Here the CDR3 DNA reads TGTGCCATCAGTGAGCTGGACAGGGCGTACGAGCAGTACTTC.

This clonotype turned up a few times. J is TRBJ2-1 and V is TRBV18; D not certain. Germline-derived CDR1 and CDR2 are KGHSH and LQKENI. Trimming removed 6 bases at V and 0 bases at J, with 12 bases between. The CDR3 is made up of 15 amino acids. The CDR3 DNA reads TGTGCCAGCTCCCGGACGGATAGCTCCTACAATGAGCAGTTCTTC. Encoded protein: CASSRTDSSYNEQFF.

In its sample, this clonotype was seen a few times. The V gene is TRBV7-9, the J gene TRBJ2-5; 8 nucleotides line up with TRBD2. From germline, CDR1 is SEHNR and CDR2 FQNEAQ (reference sequence). The trim removed 4 bases at V and 11 bases at J, leaving 15 bases unmatched. There are 15 residues in the CDR3. For the CDR3, the DNA is TGTGCCAGCAGCTCTCATAGCGGGGAGAGAAGTGAGCAGTACTTC. This encodes CASSSHSGERSEQYF. The full variable domain, completed using reference TRBV7-9 and TRBJ2-5, is DTGVSQNPRHKITKRGQNVTFRCDPISEHNRLYWYRQTLGQGPEFLTYFQNEAQLEKSRLLSDRFSAERPKGSFSTLEIQRTEQGDSAMYLCASSSHSGERSEQYFGPGTRLLVL.